This record covers a single TCR beta chain. The repertoire was sequenced with immunoSEQ multiplex PCR; TCRdb's copy has only in-frame clones and lacks some. The table records 75,000 to 95,000 clones, roughly 92% of them present only once. This sample is drawn from a study of T cell changes during pregnancy in multiple sclerosis. Germline CDR1 SEHNR, CDR2 FQNEAQ (reference sequence). The germline V and J ends were trimmed by 3 bases and 7 bases, with 21 bases remaining between them. This CDR3 spans 16 amino acids. The sequence derives from a female donor with multiple sclerosis, enrolled in a pregnancy study. The V gene is TRBV7-9, the J gene TRBJ1-2, with a possible D match to TRBD1 (5 bases). The material was peripheral blood, obtained after pregnancy. DNA of the CDR3: TGTGCCAGCAGCTTGGACATAACAGAGTTTCAGGGTGGCTACACCTTC. This codes for CASSLDITEFQGGYTF.